What follows are 18 T cell receptor beta chains derived from one specimen sequenced in a study of cytomegalovirus exposure and HLA in healthy donors. PCR amplification relied on 60 Vbeta primers (plus 13 Jbeta primers). This table comes from immunoSEQ multiplex PCR, and its TCRdb copy is limited to in-frame clones, with some not included. Of about 160,000 clones listed, more than 75% are singletons. The specimen was PBMCs. These receptors were collected from a girl aged 2 to 10 in good health and CMV-seropositive.

The rearrangement links TRBV7-3 to TRBJ2-6, with 7 nucleotides matching TRBD1. The V and J ends lost 7 bases and 0 bases, in that order; junction bases with no gene match: 3. Germline CDR1 and CDR2: SGHTA and FQGTGA. This CDR3 has 15 amino acids. The CDR3 is CASTTGASGANVLTF. The CDR3 DNA reads as TGTGCCAGCACCACAGGGGCCTCTGGGGCCAACGTCCTGACTTTC.

The chain links TRBV27 to TRBJ2-7; D uncertain. The length of the CDR3 is 13 residues. The germline gives CDR1 MNHEY, CDR2 SMNVEV (reference sequence). The ends were cut back, 3 bases at V and 2 bases at J, with 8 bases in the middle. The CDR3 region is CASSLRDAYEQYF. The CDR3 DNA is TGTGCCAGCAGTTTGCGAGATGCCTACGAGCAGTACTTC.

V usage is TRBV7-9 and J usage is TRBJ2-3; D gene ambiguous. CDR1 is SEHNR and CDR2 is FQNEAQ in the germline V gene (reference sequence). This CDR3 region has 14 residues. Trimming left V 2 bases short and J 4 bases short, with 10 bases between. The CDR3 here is CASSLPVPADTQYF. The CDR3 DNA reads as TGTGCCAGCAGCTTACCCGTCCCAGCAGATACGCAGTATTTT.

In DNA form, the CDR3 reads TGTGCCAGCAGCCCTCGAACCGGGACAGGGCGGCAAAAACTGTTTTTT. It codes for CASSPRTGTGRQKLFF. The chain links TRBV9 to TRBJ1-4; 9 nucleotides align to TRBD1. Trimming took 4 bases from V and 9 from J; bases not matched to a gene: 13. The CDR3 is made up of 16 amino acids. The germline V gene has CDR1 SGDLS and CDR2 YYNGEE.

The chain links TRBV5-4 to TRBJ2-7; a possible D gene is TRBD2 (6 bases). CDR1 is SGHNT, CDR2 YYREEE, per germline (reference sequence). The germline V and J ends were trimmed by 2 bases and 2 bases, with 14 bases remaining between them. The CDR3 sequence is 15 residues long. The DNA for the CDR3 is TGTGCCAGCAGCTTTTGGGGGAGGAGGACCTACGAGCAGTACTTC. Residues: CASSFWGRRTYEQYF.

The chain carries TRBV27 and TRBJ2-2, with TRBD2 as a possible D gene (6 bases). This CDR3 spans 16 amino acids. The germline V gene encodes CDR1 MNHEY and CDR2 SMNVEV (reference sequence). Trimming stripped 5 bases from V and 0 bases from J, with 13 bases between. This chain's CDR3 is CASSARGGANTGELFF. The CDR3 nucleotides are TGTGCCAGCAGTGCCCGGGGCGGGGCGAACACCGGGGAGCTGTTTTTT.

The chain joins TRBV6-1 to TRBJ1-3; D uncertain. The ends were cut back, 6 bases at V and 2 bases at J, with 14 bases in the middle. Germline values: CDR1 MNHNS, CDR2 SASEGT. The CDR3 has 15 residues. CDR3 region: CASSEEVGTGNTIYF. CDR3 nucleotides: TGTGCCAGCAGCGAGGAGGTCGGCACTGGAAACACCATATATTTT.

This clone was observed once. The sample contains more than one DNA sequence encoding this CDR3. This rearrangement joins TRBV27 to TRBJ2-6, with D unresolved. Germline values: CDR1 MNHEY, CDR2 SMNVEV (reference sequence). V was trimmed by 6 bases and J by 2 bases, leaving 5 bases between them. This CDR3 is 13 amino acids long. CDR3 region: CASSLAGANVLTF. CDR3 nucleotide sequence: TGTGCCAGCAGCCTCGCTGGGGCCAACGTCCTGACTTTC.

This rearrangement joins TRBV6-1 to TRBJ2-1; D perhaps matches TRBD1 (5 bases). The CDR3 extends over 15 amino acids. Trimming left V 2 bases short and J 8 bases short, with 16 bases between. Germline-derived CDR1 and CDR2 are MNHNS and SASEGT. CDR3 residues: CASSEMGGAWDEQFF. In nucleotides, the CDR3 is TGTGCCAGCAGTGAAATGGGTGGGGCTTGGGATGAGCAGTTCTTC.

The V gene is TRBV9, the J gene TRBJ2-3; TRBD2 aligns across 9 bases. Germline lookup yields CDR1 SGDLS and CDR2 YYNGEE. The J segment lost 7 bases and the V segment lost 4 bases, leaving 16 bases of the junction unmatched. This CDR3 spans 17 amino acids. The CDR3 reads CASSPRRGGAILHTQYF. The CDR3 nucleotides are TGTGCCAGCAGCCCCCGGCGGGGGGGCGCGATCCTCCATACGCAGTATTTT.

In this sample, this clone turned up once. The CDR3 sequence is CSLSRGSTDTQYF. In nucleotides, the CDR3 is TGCAGCCTAAGCAGGGGGAGTACAGATACGCAGTATTTT. This chain connects TRBV29-1 to TRBJ2-3; TRBD1 matches at 7 bases. Trimming at V came to 8 bases and at J to 3 bases, leaving 8 bases not matched to a gene. CDR1 and CDR2 from the germline V gene are SQVTM and ANQGSEA. The length of the CDR3 is 13 residues.

The chain joins TRBV4-1 to TRBJ1-1; the match to TRBD1 covers 8 bases. The germline V gene has CDR1 MGHRA and CDR2 YSYEKL. This CDR3 comprises 15 residues. The junction had 6 bases not matched to a gene; V was cut back by 0 bases and J by 6 bases. CDR3 sequence (DNA): TGCGCCAGCAGCCAAGATGTCAGGGGGCGATCTGAAGCTTTCTTT. Protein: CASSQDVRGRSEAFF.

V and J are TRBV30 and TRBJ2-7, with 10 nucleotides matching TRBD2. This CDR3 has 16 amino acids. Germline V lookup: CDR1 GTSNPN, CDR2 SVGIG (reference sequence). V shed 4 bases, J shed 5 bases, and the junction held 14 bases outside the gene matches. CDR3 residues: CAWKLAGVRWRNEQYF. Here the CDR3 DNA reads TGTGCCTGGAAGCTAGCGGGAGTAAGGTGGCGGAACGAGCAGTACTTC.

This clone showed up just once. In DNA form, the CDR3 reads TGTGCCAGTATTACTGTTACAGGGACAGATACGCAGTATTTT. It encodes CASITVTGTDTQYF. The V gene is TRBV19, the J gene TRBJ2-3; TRBD1 is a possible D gene (6 bases). With 7 bases removed from V and 3 bases from J, the gap between germline ends came to 14 bases. This CDR3 is 14 amino acids long. From germline, CDR1 is LNHDA and CDR2 SQIVND (reference sequence). The full variable domain, in which reference TRBV19 and TRBJ2-3 provide the parts outside the CDR3, is DGGITQSPKYLFRKEGQNVTLSCEQNLNHDAMYWYRQDPGQGLRLIYYSQIVNDFQKGDIAEGYSVSREKKESFPLTVTSAQKNPTAFYLCASITVTGTDTQYFGPGTRLTVL.

This rearrangement joins TRBV2 to TRBJ1-5, with no clear D. This CDR3 contains 15 residues. Trimming took 2 bases from V and 0 from J, leaving 8 bases between them. Germline V gene data show CDR1 as SNHLY and CDR2 as FYNNEI. The CDR3 DNA sequence: TGTGCCAGCAGTGAATGGCAGTATAGCAATCAGCCCCAGCATTTT. This codes for CASSEWQYSNQPQHF.

The rearrangement joins TRBV2 to TRBJ1-1; TRBD1 is a possible D gene (5 bases). CDR1 is SNHLY, CDR2 FYNNEI, per germline. V shed 7 bases and J shed 4 bases, with 22 bases lying between them. CDR3 length: 16 residues. The CDR3 loop reads CASKRGGDGRSTEAFF. CDR3 DNA sequence: TGTGCCAGCAAAAGGGGAGGGGACGGACGGAGCACTGAAGCTTTCTTT.

The CDR3: CASSIRGRNYGYTF. The CDR3 coding sequence is TGTGCCAGCAGCATCAGGGGCCGAAACTATGGCTACACCTTC. The chain uses TRBV5-4 and TRBJ1-2, with D maybe TRBD1 (6 bases). Germline assignment: CDR1 SGHNT and CDR2 YYREEE (reference sequence). Trimming stripped 4 bases from V and 2 bases from J, with 12 bases between. The CDR3 contains 14 residues.

The rearrangement joins TRBV29-1 to TRBJ2-5; 7 bases map to TRBD2. V dropped 4 bases and J dropped 2; count of bases not matched to a gene: 1. There are 12 residues in the CDR3. CDR1 and CDR2 from the germline V gene are SQVTM and ANQGSEA. This CDR3 reads CSVASGQETQYF. The DNA of the CDR3 is TGCAGCGTTGCTAGCGGACAAGAGACCCAGTACTTC.